A selection of T cell receptor beta chains follows, all from one sample in a study of OX40 agonist ivuxolimab in advanced cancers. Assay: immunoSEQ multiplex PCR; the TCRdb copy retains only in-frame clones and omits some. The sample holds tens of thousands of clones; roughly nine tenths are singletons and the top ten take 5% to 6.5%. The sequencing used CD4+ or CD8+ T cells sorted from blood, collected in a trial of the OX40 agonist ivuxolimab. The receptor set was obtained from an adult with an advanced solid tumor such as melanoma, head and neck, liver or kidney cancer. CDR3s include the opening cysteine and the closing phenylalanine or tryptophan. Fields, in order: D gene, V gene, J gene, CDR3 protein, CDR3 DNA. A D gene is named only where the DNA matches it firmly.

>NA|TRBV4-3|TRBJ2-7
CASSQGQDYEQYF
TGCGCCAGCAGCCAAGGGCAGGACTACGAGCAGTACTTC
>TRBD1|TRBV12-5|TRBJ2-3
CASGLGQGDTDTQYF
TGTGCTAGTGGTTTAGGACAGGGAGACACAGATACGCAGTATTTT
>TRBD1|TRBV5-4|TRBJ2-1
CASSPDRGHYNEQFF
TGTGCCAGCAGTCCGGACAGGGGCCATTACAATGAGCAGTTCTTC
>NA|TRBV7-9|TRBJ2-7
CASSLVANYEQYF
TGTGCCAGCAGCTTAGTCGCAAACTACGAGCAGTACTTC
>TRBD2|TRBV28|TRBJ2-3
CASSTTSGEVGDTQYF
TGTGCCAGCAGTACAACTAGCGGGGAAGTAGGCGATACGCAGTATTTT
>NA|TRBV7-8|TRBJ1-2
CASSPAEGYTF
TGTGCCAGCAGCCCCGCGGAGGGCTACACCTTC
>TRBD1|TRBV9|TRBJ2-3
CASSVVGTGTDTQYF
TGTGCCAGCAGCGTAGTGGGGACAGGCACAGATACGCAGTATTTT
>NA|TRBV6-4|TRBJ1-1
CASSVYLYSTEAFF
TGTGCCAGCAGTGTGTATCTGTATAGCACTGAAGCTTTCTTT
>NA|TRBV10-3|TRBJ2-7
CAISEPGGVSGSYEQYF
TGTGCCATCAGTGAGCCTGGCGGGGTTAGCGGTTCCTACGAGCAGTACTTC
>NA|TRBV5-1|TRBJ1-2
CASSFRDVNYGYTF
TGCGCCAGCAGCTTTCGGGACGTTAACTATGGCTACACCTTC